This entry describes one T cell receptor (beta chain). The data were obtained in a study of blood T cell repertoires in COVID-19. With 6 bases clipped from V and 6 bases from J, the junction kept 12 bases outside the gene matches. Per germline, CDR1 MNHEY and CDR2 SMNVEV (reference sequence). This CDR3 is built from 15 residues. TCRdb's copy holds only in-frame clones and misses some; the assay was immunoSEQ multiplex PCR. In the table there are roughly 60,000 clones, around 85% of which are singletons. The TCR sequence derives from a human donor in a cohort sampled during active COVID-19. Sequenced: peripheral blood. The chain couples TRBV27 to TRBJ2-7; 9 bases are a match to TRBD1. CDR3 amino acids: CASSPGTGRGVEQYF. The CDR3 nucleotides are TGTGCCAGCAGCCCGGGGACAGGGAGAGGAGTCGAGCAGTACTTC.